A single sample gave rise to the 8 T cell receptor beta chains below, sequenced in a study of low-dose radiotherapy and immunotherapy resistance in tumors. Time point noted: before trial treatment. TRAV and TRBV primers primed cDNA for both TCRalpha and TCRbeta. Amplification of TCRs used a constant-region primer and V-primer adapter for about 20 PCR cycles. TCRdb recomputed calls from the reads with MiXCR, one row per CDR3 protein. The top ten clones hold approximately 5.7% of a sample with 45,000 to 75,000 distinct CDR3 sequences, under 30% of them seen once. Specimen: PBMCs, collected before treatment. The receptors come from a male donor with prostate cancer.

This clonotype was counted many times. The V and J genes are TRBV12-3 or TRBV12-4 and TRBJ2-5; 9 bases agree with TRBD1. The CDR3 runs 17 residues. V dropped 7 bases and J dropped 2; count of bases not matched to a gene: 14. The CDR3: CASTKRDRVQRQETQYF. The CDR3 bases are TGTGCCAGCACCAAAAGGGACAGGGTGCAAAGACAAGAGACCCAGTACTTC.

The table lists this clonotype with many counts. The J gene is TRBJ1-5, the V gene TRBV28; D is ambiguous. Germline-derived CDR1 and CDR2 are MDHEN and SYDVKM. The CDR3 is 15 amino acids. V dropped 6 bases and J dropped 5 bases, with 17 bases sitting between them. The CDR3 loop reads CASSRRMRADQPQHF. The CDR3 DNA reads TGTGCCAGCAGCCGCCGTATGCGGGCCGATCAGCCCCAGCATTTT.

In this sample, this clonotype turned up many times. This chain joins TRBV20-1 and TRBJ2-7; D might be TRBD1 (7 bases). Germline V gene sequence: CDR1 DFQATT, CDR2 SNEGSKA (reference sequence). V lost 6 bases to trimming and J lost 4 bases, with 19 bases between them. The CDR3 totals 14 residues. CDR3 coding DNA: TGCAGTGCCAGGCCGGGGGACAGACTTTACGAGCAGTACTTC. It codes for CSARPGDRLYEQYF.

This clonotype was found many times. This sequence joins TRBV5-1 and TRBJ2-7; D is uncertain. Germline CDR1 SGHRS, CDR2 YFSETQ. The ends were cut back, 7 bases at V and 1 base at J, with 6 bases in the middle. This CDR3 has 11 residues. The CDR3 sequence is CASGNSYEQYF. The CDR3 DNA reads TGCGCCAGCGGGAATTCCTACGAGCAGTACTTC. Variable domain in full (rest from reference TRBV5-1 and TRBJ2-7): KAGVTQTPRYLIKTRGQQVTLSCSPISGHRSVSWYQQTPGQGLQFLFEYFSETQRNKGNFPGRFSGRQFSNSRSEMNVSTLELGDSALYLCASGNSYEQYFGPGTRLTVT.

This clonotype was recorded many times. The gene calls are TRBV27 and TRBJ2-5; D tentatively fits TRBD1 or TRBD2 (6 bases each). Trimming removed 2 bases at V and 1 base at J, with 14 bases between. Germline values: CDR1 MNHEY, CDR2 SMNVEV (reference sequence). The CDR3 consists of 16 residues. In nucleotides, the CDR3 is TGTGCCAGCAGTTTAACGGTTCGGGGGCCCCAAGAGACCCAGTACTTC. It is translated as CASSLTVRGPQETQYF.

This clonotype was detected many times. The chain recombines TRBV3-1 with TRBJ1-1, with 8 bases matching TRBD1. Germline V lookup: CDR1 LGHDT, CDR2 YNNKEL (reference sequence). CDR3 length: 14 amino acids. Losses at the gene ends were 0 bases for V and 9 bases for J; bases not matched to a gene: 6. The CDR3 DNA reads as TGTGCCAGCAGCCAAGATCTTAGGACAGGGCAAGCTTTCTTT. Residues: CASSQDLRTGQAFF.

A remark on this clonotype: This likely came from a read error, as a far larger clone is one base away. The rearrangement links TRBV2 to TRBJ2-5; D might be TRBD2 (5 bases). Germline V CDR1 and CDR2: SNHLY, FYNNEI. Trimming took 0 bases from V and 11 from J, leaving 19 bases between them. The CDR3 contains 15 residues. Written as DNA, the CDR3 is TGTGCCAGCAGTGAAGCGCTTGGGAGAATGGTTGAGCAGTACTTC. As protein: CASSEALGRMVEQYF.

This clonotype was observed a single time. The chain has TRBV11-2 and TRBJ2-7, with TRBD1 matching 8 bases. Germline loops: CDR1 SGHAT, CDR2 FQNNGV. The CDR3 spans 18 residues. V shed 6 bases and J 0 bases; nucleotides not matched to a gene: 16. Written as DNA, the CDR3 is TGTGCCAGCAGGGGGGCAGGGGGCCTCCCCCTCAGCTCCTACGAGCAGTACTTC. This translates into CASRGAGGLPLSSYEQYF.